Each of the 23 T cell receptor beta chains below was sequenced from the same sample in a study of prognosis after radiotherapy for stage I lung cancer. Two-round multiplex PCR on genomic DNA was the method by which TCR beta CDR3 was amplified. TRBV and TRBJ genes each had their own specific primers in first-round PCR. TCRdb reprocessed the multiplex PCR reads with MiXCR, giving one entry per CDR3 protein. The repertoire holds tens of thousands of distinct CDR3 sequences, around 24% seen once, with approximately 26% in the top ten. Sample: PBMCs, taken before or after stereotactic body radiation therapy (not recorded which). Source of these receptors: a donor aged 50 or older with non-small cell lung cancer.

As regards this clonotype: A read error may explain this, as a much larger clone is one base away. This rearrangement joins TRBV5-5 to TRBJ1-2; 7 bases agree with TRBD1. The V gene end was trimmed by 3 bases and the J gene end by 4 bases; junction bases not matched to a gene: 9. Per the germline V gene, CDR1 is SGHKS and CDR2 is YYEKEE (reference sequence). The CDR3 extends over 15 amino acids. This CDR3 is CASSSRQGLGYGYTF. The CDR3 nucleotides are TGTGCCAGCAGCTCACGACAGGGTTTGGGCTATGGCTACACCTTC.

J is TRBJ2-3 and V is TRBV20-1; 7 bases map to TRBD2. Germline V lookup: CDR1 DFQATT, CDR2 SNEGSKA (reference sequence). This CDR3 spans 14 amino acids. Trimming removed 0 bases from V and 8 bases from J; junction bases left unmatched: 8. CDR3 sequence reads: CSAREGGVYGTQYF. In DNA, the CDR3 is TGCAGTGCTAGAGAGGGGGGGGTGTACGGTACGCAGTATTTT.

By share, this clonotype ranks as hyperexpanded. The chain joins TRBV5-1 to TRBJ1-2; TRBD1 matches at 10 bases. CDR3 length: 15 amino acids. Germline lookup yields CDR1 SGHRS and CDR2 YFSETQ. V trimming: 1 base; J trimming: 6 bases; junction bases outside the gene matches: 6. CDR3 sequence reads: CASSLRQGARDGYTF. As DNA, the CDR3 is TGCGCCAGCAGCTTGCGACAGGGGGCGAGGGATGGCTACACCTTC.

This clonotype has ten or more counts. This chain joins TRBV19 and TRBJ2-7, with D perhaps TRBD1 (5 bases). CDR3 size: 13 residues. Trimming removed 5 bases from V and 0 bases from J, with 8 bases in between. CDR1 and CDR2 (germline): LNHDA, SQIVND (reference sequence). The CDR3 spells CASSFTGSYEQYF. The CDR3, as DNA: TGTGCCAGTAGTTTTACAGGCTCCTACGAGCAGTACTTC. The whole variable domain, filled in from reference TRBV19 and TRBJ2-7, reads DGGITQSPKYLFRKEGQNVTLSCEQNLNHDAMYWYRQDPGQGLRLIYYSQIVNDFQKGDIAEGYSVSREKKESFPLTVTSAQKNPTAFYLCASSFTGSYEQYFGPGTRLTVT.

This clonotype was seen ten or more times. V is TRBV30 and J is TRBJ2-3; perhaps TRBD2 as D (7 bases). CDR3 length equals 13 residues. In germline, CDR1 is GTSNPN, CDR2 SVGIG (reference sequence). The V and J ends lost 4 bases and 3 bases respectively, with 11 bases between them. The CDR3 sequence is CAWKGGQTDTQYF. The CDR3 DNA reads as TGTGCCTGGAAGGGGGGGCAGACAGATACGCAGTATTTT. Using reference TRBV30 and TRBJ2-3 for the parts outside the CDR3, the full variable domain is SQTIHQWPATLVQPVGSPLSLECTVEGTSNPNLYWYRQAAGRGLQLLFYSVGIGQISSEVPQNLSASRPQDRQFILSSKKLLLSDSGFYLCAWKGGQTDTQYFGPGTRLTVL.

This clonotype was counted between two and nine times. A clone one base away is much larger, so this may be a read error. This chain links TRBV11-2 with TRBJ2-2; D is possibly TRBD1 (6 bases). The V gene's germline CDR1 is SGHAT and CDR2 FQNNGV. The CDR3 runs to 15 residues. Here the CDR3 reads CASGLERQGLGELFF. CDR3 in DNA: TGTGCCAGCGGCTTAGAGCGTCAGGGGTTGGGGGAGCTGTTTTTT.

At least ten counts were recorded for this clonotype. The chain joins TRBV6-1 to TRBJ2-7; no firm D call. Looked up from germline, CDR1 is MNHNS and CDR2 is SASEGT. CDR3 length: 13 amino acids. V gave up 6 bases and J gave up 2 bases, with 11 bases separating them. The CDR3 sequence: CASRTLRAYEQYF. CDR3 DNA sequence: TGTGCCAGCAGAACCCTCCGGGCCTACGAGCAGTACTTC.

The table lists this clonotype with many counts. The rearrangement joins TRBV3-1 to TRBJ1-5; 7 bases match TRBD1. This CDR3 contains 14 residues. From germline, CDR1 is LGHDT and CDR2 YNNKEL (reference sequence). With V trimmed by 1 base and J by 5 bases, 2 bases remained unmatched. CDR3 in amino acids: CASSQGQGYQPQHF. DNA for the CDR3: TGTGCCAGCAGCCAAGGACAGGGATATCAGCCCCAGCATTTT.

The table lists this clonotype with many counts. The chain uses TRBV6-1 and TRBJ1-1; unclear D gene. Trimming took 4 bases from V and 8 from J, leaving 11 bases between them. The CDR3 length is 12 residues. CDR1 is MNHNS, CDR2 SASEGT, per germline. CDR3 sequence: CASSVGNIEAFF. The CDR3, as DNA: TGTGCCAGCAGTGTTGGGAATATCGAAGCTTTCTTT.

To note about this clonotype: This may arise from a read error, as a much more abundant clone is one base away. The V gene is TRBV28, the J gene TRBJ2-7, with D perhaps TRBD2 (6 bases). Germline lookup yields CDR1 MDHEN and CDR2 SYDVKM. The CDR3 totals 16 residues. V was pared by 5 bases and J by 3 bases, with 20 bases between. CDR3 loop: CASSEEGGSKIYEQYF. CDR3 in DNA: TGTGCCAGCAGTGAAGAAGGAGGGAGCAAGATCTACGAGCAGTACTTC.

This clonotype was found many times. The rearrangement joins TRBV10-3 to TRBJ2-7, with 7 bases fitting TRBD1. CDR3 length: 17 amino acids. With V trimmed by 11 bases and J by 3 bases, 22 bases remained unmatched. Germline V CDR1 and CDR2: ENHRY, SYGVKD. CDR3 sequence: CAGSRGPRDSMIYEQYF. DNA of the CDR3: TGTGCCGGCAGTCGTGGGCCTCGGGACAGTATGATCTACGAGCAGTACTTC.

This clonotype was seen ten or more times. The chain employs TRBV2 and TRBJ2-7; TRBD1 matches 8 bases. Germline-derived CDR1 and CDR2 are SNHLY and FYNNEI. The trim removed 5 bases at V and 6 bases at J, leaving 9 bases unmatched. This CDR3 contains 14 residues. This CDR3 is CASSTGGIIREQYF. DNA of the CDR3: TGTGCCAGCAGTACAGGGGGTATAATACGCGAGCAGTACTTC.

This clonotype was found once. Its ends do not fully match the called genes, so a read error is possible. The chain recombines TRBV6-1 with TRBJ2-3; 9 bases align to TRBD2. The CDR3 consists of 14 residues. Germline CDR1 MNHNS, CDR2 SASEGT. CDR3 bases: TGTGCAAGCAGGCGGGAGGGGCTCACAGATACGCAGTATTTT. Its protein product is CASRREGLTDTQYF.

This clonotype was counted a single time. A far larger clone is only one base removed, so a read error is likely. The chain recombines TRBV6-9 with TRBJ1-5, with D possibly matching TRBD1 (5 bases). The CDR3 consists of 14 residues. Looked up from germline, CDR1 is MNHGY and CDR2 is SVAAGI. This CDR3 reads CASSWGVSNQPQDF. DNA of the CDR3: TGTGCCAGCAGTTGGGGGGTTAGCAATCAGCCCCAGGATTTT.

This clonotype was detected ten times or more. This chain uses TRBV27 with TRBJ2-1, with D possibly being TRBD1 (6 bases). This CDR3 has 13 amino acids. Trimming cost V 6 bases and J 9 bases, with 15 bases left between them. Germline CDR1 and CDR2: MNHEY and SMNVEV (reference sequence). CDR3 in amino acids: CASSPTGSGEQFF. DNA of the CDR3: TGTGCCAGCAGCCCTACAGGGTCGGGTGAGCAGTTCTTC.

This clonotype occurred many times. This chain uses TRBV19 with TRBJ1-2, with unresolved D. Looked up from germline, CDR1 is LNHDA and CDR2 is SQIVND (reference sequence). This CDR3 comprises 13 residues. V was trimmed by 9 bases and J by 0 bases, leaving 11 bases between them. CDR3 protein: CASLDEANYGYTF. The CDR3 nucleotides are TGTGCCAGCCTGGACGAAGCTAACTATGGCTACACCTTC.

This clonotype was recorded many times. V and J are TRBV15 and TRBJ2-1; no firm D call. Germline V lookup: CDR1 LNHNV, CDR2 YYDKDF (reference sequence). The CDR3 length is 14 residues. V lost 0 bases, J lost 10 bases, and 13 bases lay in between. DNA for the CDR3: TGTGCCACCAGCAGAGAATACCTCGATCCCGAGCAGTTCTTC. Its protein is CATSREYLDPEQFF.

This clonotype was counted ten times or more. V and J are TRBV28 and TRBJ2-5; 7 bases line up with TRBD2. CDR1 is MDHEN and CDR2 is SYDVKM in the germline V gene. With V trimmed by 7 bases and J by 7 bases, 12 bases remained unmatched. The CDR3 is made up of 14 amino acids. CDR3 residues: CASIHRAPGGTQYF. CDR3 coding DNA: TGTGCCAGCATTCACCGGGCCCCGGGGGGGACCCAGTACTTC.

The table lists this clonotype with a few counts. The chain combines TRBV5-6 with TRBJ2-7; perhaps TRBD2 as D (5 bases). The CDR3 totals 14 residues. V dropped 0 bases and J dropped 4 bases, with 11 bases sitting between them. Germline V gives CDR1 SGHDT, CDR2 YYEEEE. CDR3: CASSLAEAEYEQYF. DNA for the CDR3: TGTGCCAGCAGCTTGGCTGAAGCGGAATACGAGCAGTACTTC.

Note on this clonotype: The junction departs from germline at one end; a sequencing error may be responsible. The chain combines TRBV20-1 with TRBJ2-3, with D possibly matching TRBD2 (6 bases). The CDR3 has 15 amino acids. Germline loops: CDR1 DFQATT, CDR2 SNEGSKA (reference sequence). The CDR3: CSAPDPGTLTGTQYF. The CDR3 DNA follows: TGCAGTGCTCCAGACCCAGGGACTCTCACAGGTACGCAGTATTTT.

This clonotype is a singleton in its sample. The V call is TRBV6-1, the J call TRBJ2-3; the D is unclear. This CDR3 is built from 17 residues. Trimming took 2 bases from V and 5 from J, leaving 20 bases between them. CDR1 and CDR2 from the germline V gene are MNHNS and SASEGT. The CDR3 reads CASSESGSSALGDTQYF. The CDR3 nucleotides read TGTGCCAGCAGTGAATCCGGTAGCTCCGCTCTGGGAGATACGCAGTATTTT.

Comments on this clonotype: A clone one base away is much larger, so this may be a read error. V and J are TRBV7-9 and TRBJ1-2; no firm D call. Germline V lookup: CDR1 SEHNR, CDR2 FQNEAQ (reference sequence). V lost 4 bases, J lost 6 bases, and 15 bases lay in between. This CDR3 is built from 14 residues. The CDR3 coding sequence is TGTGCCAGCAGCTGGGGTGGGAAAGCCAATGGCTACACCTTC. It codes for CASSWGGKANGYTF.

This clonotype was counted at least ten times. The CDR3 spells CASSLTHRGSYNSPLHF. The CDR3 DNA reads as TGTGCCAGCAGTTTAACCCACCGGGGGTCCTATAATTCACCCCTCCACTTT. The V and J genes are TRBV27 and TRBJ1-6, with D perhaps TRBD1 (5 bases). CDR3 length: 17 residues. Germline CDR1 MNHEY, CDR2 SMNVEV (reference sequence). The V end was cut by 2 bases, the J end by 1 base, with 12 bases between.